The 15 T cell receptor beta chains below all came from one sample that was sequenced in a study of T cell clones after liver transplantation. Here immunoSEQ multiplex PCR was the method, and the copy in TCRdb shows in-frame clones only, minus some. The table lists roughly 80,000 clones, less than 85% of them singletons, with over 2.5% in the top ten. Material: CD4+ T cells from blood, obtained at the 22-month timepoint. Receptor source: a human patient who received a liver transplant. Some T cells may arise from the graft donor.

This chain links TRBV5-4 with TRBJ2-1, with a weak D call TRBD1 (6 bases). CDR3 length: 13 residues. The V gene's germline CDR1 is SGHNT and CDR2 YYREEE (reference sequence). Trimming shortened V by 1 base and J by 6 bases, and 8 bases separated the two germline ends. The CDR3 sequence is CASSLRGGNEQFF. The CDR3 region has the DNA TGTGCCAGCAGCTTGCGAGGGGGCAATGAGCAGTTCTTC.

The rearrangement links TRBV18 to TRBJ2-7; D is possibly TRBD1 (5 bases). The CDR3 spans 14 residues. V lost 4 bases, J lost 2 bases, and 12 bases lay in between. Per the germline V gene, CDR1 is KGHSH and CDR2 is LQKENI. This chain's CDR3 is CASSRTGQAYEQYF. CDR3 nucleotides: TGTGCCAGCTCACGAACTGGACAAGCCTACGAGCAGTACTTC.

This chain connects TRBV2 to TRBJ1-5, with 8 positions matching TRBD1. This CDR3 comprises 16 residues. V lost 6 bases and J lost 9; bases outside the gene matches: 16. Germline assignment: CDR1 SNHLY and CDR2 FYNNEI. The CDR3 sequence is CASRGARQGPERPQHF. The CDR3 DNA reads TGTGCCAGCAGAGGAGCCCGACAGGGGCCGGAGCGGCCCCAGCATTTT.

The rearrangement joins TRBV7-9 to TRBJ2-3; 9 bases map to TRBD2. The CDR3 is 16 residues long. Germline V gives CDR1 SEHNR, CDR2 FQNEAQ (reference sequence). After removal of 5 bases from V and 6 bases from J, the junction contained 12 bases not matched to a gene. CDR3 in amino acids: CASSPGLAITFDTQYF. The CDR3 DNA reads as TGTGCCAGCAGCCCGGGACTAGCCATTACCTTCGATACGCAGTATTTT.

The V and J genes are TRBV29-1 and TRBJ1-5; D remains unclear. This CDR3 region has 12 residues. The germline V gene encodes CDR1 SQVTM and CDR2 ANQGSEA. Trimming took 5 bases from V and 1 from J, leaving 6 bases between them. CDR3 bases: TGCAGCGTTCAACAGAGCAATCAGCCCCAGCATTTT. Translating it yields CSVQQSNQPQHF. The full variable domain, completed using reference TRBV29-1 and TRBJ1-5, is SAVISQKPSRDICQRGTSLTIQCQVDSQVTMMFWYRQQPGQSLTLIATANQGSEATYESGFVIDKFPISRPNLTFSTLTVSNMSPEDSSIYLCSVQQSNQPQHFGDGTRLSIL.

The J gene is TRBJ2-3, the V gene TRBV7-3; 7 bases are shared with TRBD2. This CDR3 spans 15 amino acids. V lost 5 bases, J lost 1 base, and 6 bases stayed unmatched. Germline V gene lookup returns CDR1 SGHTA and CDR2 FQGTGA. DNA for the CDR3: TGTGCCAGCAGCACACGGACTAGGGGCACAGATACGCAGTATTTT. This sequence encodes CASSTRTRGTDTQYF.

The rearrangement uses TRBV5-4 and TRBJ1-2; D is unresolved. V lost 0 bases and J lost 2, with 11 bases in between. The CDR3 spans 15 residues. Looked up from germline, CDR1 is SGHNT and CDR2 is YYREEE (reference sequence). CDR3 nucleotides: TGTGCCAGCAGCTTGGTTGTAGGGCAAAACTATGGCTACACCTTC. It yields the protein CASSLVVGQNYGYTF.

The chain joins TRBV19 to TRBJ1-1; the D is unclear. The germline V gene has CDR1 LNHDA and CDR2 SQIVND (reference sequence). This CDR3 is 16 amino acids long. Trimming shortened V by 1 base and J by 0 bases, and 12 bases separated the two germline ends. DNA of the CDR3: TGTGCCAGTAGTATAGGAGGCAGGCTCATGAACACTGAAGCTTTCTTT. Amino acid sequence: CASSIGGRLMNTEAFF.

J is TRBJ2-5 and V is TRBV29-1; a weak D match, TRBD1 (6 bases). The V gene lost 2 bases and the J gene lost 10 bases, with 11 bases spanning the gap. Germline V gene lookup returns CDR1 SQVTM and CDR2 ANQGSEA. The CDR3 contains 11 residues. CDR3 DNA: TGCAGCGTTGAACCCAACAGGGTCCAGTACTTC. It specifies CSVEPNRVQYF.

The rearrangement links TRBV5-4 to TRBJ2-1; 12 nucleotides align to TRBD2. The germline V gene has CDR1 SGHNT and CDR2 YYREEE (reference sequence). CDR3 length: 18 residues. The V segment lost 3 bases and the J segment 0 bases; nucleotides outside the gene matches: 7. The CDR3 DNA reads as TGTGCCAGCAGCTCGCTAGCGGGGGGGCCCGGCTCCTACAATGAGCAGTTCTTC. Translated, it gives CASSSLAGGPGSYNEQFF.

The chain recombines TRBV19 with TRBJ1-5, with D perhaps matching TRBD1 (5 bases). From germline, CDR1 is LNHDA and CDR2 SQIVND (reference sequence). The V and J ends lost 3 bases and 1 base respectively, with 10 bases between them. CDR3 length: 15 amino acids. The CDR3 sequence is CASSMRQGSNQPQHF. In nucleotides, the CDR3 is TGTGCCAGTAGTATGCGGCAGGGAAGCAATCAGCCCCAGCATTTT.

This clone has more than one count but fewer than ten. This chain links TRBV27 with TRBJ2-7, with 7 bases aligning to TRBD1. J was trimmed by 4 bases and V by 6 bases; bases with no gene match: 9. Per germline, CDR1 MNHEY and CDR2 SMNVEV (reference sequence). This CDR3 spans 14 amino acids. CDR3 bases: TGTGCCAGCAGACGTCTCGACAGGGATTACGAGCAGTACTTC. As protein: CASRRLDRDYEQYF.

The chain joins TRBV6-5 to TRBJ1-2, with D possibly matching TRBD1 (5 bases). V was clipped by 0 bases and J by 6 bases, with 14 bases between them. This CDR3 comprises 15 residues. Germline V gene sequence: CDR1 MNHEY, CDR2 SVGAGI. CDR3 sequence reads: CASSYSGGFGDGYTF. Here the CDR3 DNA reads TGTGCCAGCAGTTACTCGGGGGGGTTTGGCGATGGCTACACCTTC.

The rearrangement links TRBV29-1 to TRBJ1-2; D gene unclear. This CDR3 spans 17 amino acids. CDR1 is SQVTM, CDR2 ANQGSEA, per germline. Trimming took 1 base from V and 1 from J, leaving 19 bases between them. This chain's CDR3 is CSVEVTSTGPFNYGYTF. Written as DNA, the CDR3 is TGCAGCGTTGAAGTTACATCGACTGGCCCCTTTAACTATGGCTACACCTTC.

CDR3 coding DNA: TGCGCCAGCCTACAGGCCCCTGGGGAAACCGGGGAGCTGTTTTTT. It specifies CASLQAPGETGELFF. The chain links TRBV5-1 to TRBJ2-2; D perhaps matches TRBD1 (5 bases). The CDR3 extends over 15 amino acids. Trimming removed 7 bases at V and 5 bases at J, with 18 bases between. CDR1 is SGHRS, CDR2 YFSETQ, per germline.